This T cell receptor beta chain emerged from a study of T cells in Graves' hyperthyroidism and ophthalmopathy. Germline V gene lookup returns CDR1 SNHLY and CDR2 FYNNEI. Trimming left V 1 base short and J 6 bases short, with 19 bases between. The CDR3 is 16 amino acids. TCR beta CDR3 regions were amplified from RNA. The TCR CDR3 was amplified in a first-round RT-PCR using the HTBI primer set. Using its own MiXCR run on the multiplex PCR reads, TCRdb lists one record per CDR3 protein. The sample carries fewer than 600,000 distinct CDR3 sequences, around 13% recorded once. Among the patients, aged 18 to 65, hyperthyroidism was newly diagnosed and had lasted under 2 months. Reasons for excluding patients were uncontrolled infection, other autoimmune disease, pregnancy or lactation. Thyroid ultrasound, orbital computed tomography, clinical symptoms, and serum thyroxine and TRAb underpinned diagnoses. Ten or more counts support this clonotype.

The V call is TRBV2, the J call TRBJ2-7; tentative D call: TRBD2 (7 bases). Sequencing was done on a sample of blood. The clonotype was recovered from a woman between 40 and 55 years old with Graves' hyperthyroidism. This CDR3 reads CASSEGWGREYSEQYF. CDR3 nucleotide sequence: TGTGCCAGCAGTGAAGGCTGGGGGCGGGAGTACAGCGAGCAGTACTTC. The full variable domain, with the rest looked up from reference TRBV2 and TRBJ2-7, is EPEVTQTPSHQVTQMGQEVILRCVPISNHLYFYWYRQILGQKVEFLVSFYNNEISEKSEIFDDQFSVERPDGSNFTLKIRSTKLEDSAMYFCASSEGWGREYSEQYFGPGTRLTVT.